These T cell receptor beta chains were read from a single sample in a study of PD-1 blockade in classical Hodgkin lymphoma. Method: immunoSEQ multiplex PCR; TCRdb's copy keeps in-frame clones and lacks some. Of fewer than 95,000 clones in the sample, around 80% are singletons; the top ten hold about 17%. Sequenced here: peripheral blood mononuclear cells (PBMCs), sampled before the fourth cycle of nivolumab. Every receptor here comes from a human donor with classical Hodgkin lymphoma. Each CDR3 is given with its conserved first and last residue. Fields, in order: J gene, V gene, D gene, clone size, CDR3 DNA, CDR3 protein. The D gene is left open where the match is weak. Expanded clones get a size class; other rows say once, few or many, or leave the size out.

>TRBJ2-2|TRBV4-1|TRBD1|.
TGCGCCAGCAGCCGGACCGGACAGGGGGACACCGGGGAGCTGTTTTTT
CASSRTGQGDTGELFF
>TRBJ2-3|TRBV4-1|.|.
TGCGCCAGCAGCCAAAAAGGCTCCGATACGCAGTATTTT
CASSQKGSDTQYF
>TRBJ2-2|TRBV19|TRBD2|.
TGTGCCAGTAGTATCCGACCCGTGGGACTAGCGGGAGCGGGGGAGCTGTTTTTT
CASSIRPVGLAGAGELFF
>TRBJ1-3|TRBV7-2|.|once
TGTGCCAGCAGCTTAGACCCAGCGAGAAACACCATATATTTT
CASSLDPARNTIYF
>TRBJ2-7|TRBV28|TRBD2|.
TGTGCCAGCTTCCCCGGGGGGACTAGTACCCCCTACGAGCAGTACTTC
CASFPGGTSTPYEQYF
>TRBJ2-3|TRBV10-3|TRBD2|.
TGTGCCATCAGTGAGGGACTAGCGGGAGCCACAGATACGCAGTATTTT
CAISEGLAGATDTQYF
>TRBJ2-3|TRBV30|TRBD2|once
TGTGCCTGGAGTACCGGACATCTGACTAGCGGGAGTGCAGATACGCAGTATTTT
CAWSTGHLTSGSADTQYF
>TRBJ1-2|TRBV10-3|.|.
TGTGCCATCAGTGAGAATTTAGGCATGAACTATGGCTACACCTTC
CAISENLGMNYGYTF
>TRBJ1-2|TRBV28|TRBD1|.
TGTGCCAGCAGACAGAACAGGGGGTTCTATGGCTACACCTTC
CASRQNRGFYGYTF
>TRBJ2-3|TRBV19|TRBD2|.
TGTGCCAGTAGACTAGCGGGAGGGCCAAGGAATACGCAGTATTTT
CASRLAGGPRNTQYF
>TRBJ2-7|TRBV6-5|.|.
TGTGCCAGCAGGCCGAGCGGTTACTACGAGCAGTACTTC
CASRPSGYYEQYF
>TRBJ2-7|TRBV5-1|.|.
TGCGCCAGCAGCTTGAGCGGGCCCTACGAGCAGTACTTC
CASSLSGPYEQYF
>TRBJ1-1|TRBV30|.|.
TGTGCCTGGAGTAGCTTGGGATTTTACACTGAAGCTTTCTTT
CAWSSLGFYTEAFF
>TRBJ2-5|TRBV30|TRBD1|.
TGTGCCTGGAGTGTTTTACAGGGGGTGGGAGAGCAGTACTTC
CAWSVLQGVGEQYF
>TRBJ1-5|TRBV7-2|.|.
TGTGCCAGCAGCTTAGACGTCAACAGATTCAATCAGCCCCAGCATTTT
CASSLDVNRFNQPQHF
>TRBJ1-1|TRBV5-4|.|.
TGTGCCAGCAGCTCCCCAAGGAACGCTGAAGCTTTCTTT
CASSSPRNAEAFF
>TRBJ1-2|TRBV11-2|TRBD1|.
TGTGCCAGCAGCTGGACAGGGGCCTATGGCTACACCTTC
CASSWTGAYGYTF
>TRBJ2-1|TRBV7-2|TRBD2|.
TGTGCCAGCAGCTTAGCGGGAGGGCCGAATGAGCAGTTCTTC
CASSLAGGPNEQFF
>TRBJ1-1|TRBV9|.|.
TGTGCCAGCAGCCCTAGGACAGACCTGAACACTGAAGCTTTCTTT
CASSPRTDLNTEAFF
>TRBJ2-3|TRBV19|TRBD2|.
TGTGCCAGTAGTAGTCCCCCGCTAGCGGGAGGGACAGATACGCAGTATTTT
CASSSPPLAGGTDTQYF
>TRBJ1-1|TRBV9|TRBD1|.
TGTGCCAGCAGCGTAACAGGGGCTAACACTGAAGCTTTCTTT
CASSVTGANTEAFF
>TRBJ2-3|TRBV5-6|TRBD1|.
TGTGCCAGCAGCGATGACAGGGGGGCAGATACGCAGTATTTT
CASSDDRGADTQYF
>TRBJ1-2|TRBV5-1|.|.
TGCGCCAGCAGCCCAGGCGTCCCAAACTATGGCTACACCTTC
CASSPGVPNYGYTF
>TRBJ2-7|TRBV28|.|.
TGTGCCAGCAGTTTAGTCGGGCCAAGCTCCTACGAGCAGTACTTC
CASSLVGPSSYEQYF
>TRBJ2-2|TRBV10-3|TRBD1|.
TGTGCCATCACCCCGGGACAGGGGGCCGGCGGGGAGCTGTTTTTT
CAITPGQGAGGELFF
>TRBJ1-4|TRBV19|TRBD1|.
TGTGCCAGTAGTAATAGGCCGACAGGGAGGGGCGAAAAACTGTTTTTT
CASSNRPTGRGEKLFF
>TRBJ2-1|TRBV6-1|.|.
TGTGCCAGCAGTGGGACCGGGACTCTCGGCTACAATGAGCAGTTCTTC
CASSGTGTLGYNEQFF
>TRBJ2-1|TRBV7-2|.|.
TGTGCCTCTCGGACAATCCGCTCCTACAATGAGCAGTTCTTC
CASRTIRSYNEQFF
>TRBJ2-7|TRBV6-6|TRBD2|.
TGTGCCAGCAGAGAGACTAGCGCCACTTACTACGAGCAGTACTTC
CASRETSATYYEQYF
>TRBJ2-1|TRBV7-9|TRBD2|.
TGTGCCAGCAGCCCAACTAGCGGCACCTACAATGAGCAGTTCTTC
CASSPTSGTYNEQFF
>TRBJ2-2|TRBV9|.|.
TGTGCCAGCAGCTCACAAATAGGGAACGGGGAGCTGTTTTTT
CASSSQIGNGELFF
>TRBJ2-3|TRBV18|.|few
TGTGCCAGCTCACCAGAGGGAGATACGCAGTATTTT
CASSPEGDTQYF
>TRBJ2-7|TRBV19|.|.
TGTGCCAGTAGTCCCCAGGACAAGTCCTACGAGCAGTACTTC
CASSPQDKSYEQYF
>TRBJ2-3|TRBV10-1|TRBD2|few
TGCGCCAGCAGGACTAGCGGGAGTTTGTCAGATACGCAGTATTTT
CASRTSGSLSDTQYF
>TRBJ1-2|TRBV28|TRBD1|.
TGTGCCAGCACCCTTACAGGGGGTTACTATGGCTACACCTTC
CASTLTGGYYGYTF
>TRBJ1-5|TRBV19|.|.
TGTGCCAGTAGTATAGTCCCAGGAAGCAATCAGCCCCAGCATTTT
CASSIVPGSNQPQHF
>TRBJ1-2|TRBV5-6|TRBD1|.
TGTGCCAGCAGCGGACAGGGACCTAACTATGGCTACACCTTC
CASSGQGPNYGYTF
>TRBJ2-7|TRBV14|.|.
TGTGCCAGCAGCCATGACAGCTACGAGCAGTACTTC
CASSHDSYEQYF
>TRBJ1-1|TRBV6-1|.|.
TGTGCCAGCAGTGAAGGGATTTCTCGAGCTTTCTTT
CASSEGISRAFF
>TRBJ2-7|TRBV5-1|TRBD1|.
TGCGCCAGCAGCTTGAACAGGGGACACGAGCAGTACTTC
CASSLNRGHEQYF
>TRBJ1-2|TRBV23-1|.|.
TGCGCCAGCAGACCGGGGATGCGATATGGCTACACCTTC
CASRPGMRYGYTF